The 21 T cell receptor beta chains below all came from one sample that was sequenced in a study of blood T cell repertoires in COVID-19. Repertoires were generated with immunoSEQ multiplex PCR, while TCRdb's copy carries only in-frame clones and drops some. Of about 140,000 clones in the sample, around 82% were seen once. Sequenced: peripheral blood. These receptors all stem from a human donor in a cohort sampled during active COVID-19.

The V and J genes are TRBV19 and TRBJ2-3, with 8 bases fitting TRBD2. The CDR3 is 14 amino acids. Germline CDR1 LNHDA, CDR2 SQIVND (reference sequence). V gave up 10 bases and J gave up 7 bases; unmatched junction bases: 13. The CDR3: CATDTSGADNTQYF. As DNA, the CDR3 is TGTGCCACTGACACTAGCGGCGCCGATAATACGCAGTATTTT.

This clone was seen only a few times. The chain employs TRBV6-4 and TRBJ1-4; a possible D gene is TRBD1 (6 bases). With 5 bases removed from V and 7 bases from J, the gap between germline ends came to 11 bases. There are 13 residues in the CDR3. From germline, CDR1 is MRHNA and CDR2 SNTAGT. The CDR3 bases are TGTGCCAGCAGTTACAGGGATGGTGAAAAACTGTTTTTT. Amino acids: CASSYRDGEKLFF.

V and J are TRBV11-2 and TRBJ2-5; D remains unclear. The germline V and J ends were trimmed by 1 base and 5 bases, with 11 bases remaining between them. Germline V lookup: CDR1 SGHAT, CDR2 FQNNGV. There are 14 residues in the CDR3. The CDR3 DNA follows: TGTGCCAGCAGCTTAGTAATACAATGGGAGACCCAGTACTTC. Protein product: CASSLVIQWETQYF.

This chain links TRBV28 with TRBJ2-3, with 10 positions matching TRBD1. The germline V gene has CDR1 MDHEN and CDR2 SYDVKM. V lost 5 bases to trimming and J lost 3 bases; unmatched junction nucleotides: 8. CDR3 length equals 16 residues. Here the CDR3 reads CASSPHGQGGTDTQYF. The CDR3 nucleotides are TGTGCCAGCAGTCCCCATGGACAGGGGGGAACAGATACGCAGTATTTT.

The rearrangement joins TRBV5-1 to TRBJ1-1; the D gene is possibly TRBD1 (6 bases). The CDR3 is 13 residues long. Germline V lookup: CDR1 SGHRS, CDR2 YFSETQ. The ends were cut back, 2 bases at V and 8 bases at J, with 13 bases in the middle. The CDR3 region has the DNA TGCGCCAGCAGCTTAACAGGGTACCGGGAAGCTTTCTTT. This gives the protein CASSLTGYREAFF.

This clone was seen just once. The V call is TRBV19, the J call TRBJ1-6; D unresolved. Trimming removed 9 bases from V and 0 bases from J, with 12 bases in between. The CDR3 runs 15 residues. Germline loops: CDR1 LNHDA, CDR2 SQIVND (reference sequence). The CDR3 nucleotides read TGTGCCAGCTCGGACGGGAGCTCCTATAATTCACCCCTCCACTTT. This translates into CASSDGSSYNSPLHF. The variable domain in full, with the rest retrieved from reference TRBV19 and TRBJ1-6, is DGGITQSPKYLFRKEGQNVTLSCEQNLNHDAMYWYRQDPGQGLRLIYYSQIVNDFQKGDIAEGYSVSREKKESFPLTVTSAQKNPTAFYLCASSDGSSYNSPLHFGNGTRLTVT.

CDR3 residues: CSASRGGALDTQYF. The CDR3 DNA follows: TGCAGTGCTAGTCGTGGGGGGGCCTTAGATACGCAGTATTTT. The chain has TRBV20-1 and TRBJ2-3; D perhaps matches TRBD2 (7 bases). The CDR3 totals 14 residues. In germline, CDR1 is DFQATT, CDR2 SNEGSKA (reference sequence). The V end was cut by 3 bases, the J end by 5 bases, with 15 bases between.

The chain employs TRBV28 and TRBJ2-1; 9 bases map to TRBD1. Germline CDR1 and CDR2: MDHEN and SYDVKM. V lost 6 bases to trimming and J lost 13 bases; unmatched junction nucleotides: 13. There are 14 residues in the CDR3. The chain's CDR3 is CASRRVQGAVGQFF. Written as DNA, the CDR3 is TGTGCCAGCAGGAGGGTACAGGGGGCCGTCGGACAGTTCTTC.

The V call is TRBV3-1 (or the pseudogene TRBV3-2), the J call TRBJ2-5; D may be TRBD2 (6 bases). The V gene's germline CDR1 is LGHDT and CDR2 YNNKEL (reference sequence). V lost 0 bases and J lost 1, with 9 bases in between. The CDR3 has 15 residues. The DNA for the CDR3 is TGTGCCAGCAGCCAAGATTTTAGCGGCCAAGAGACCCAGTACTTC. It is translated as CASSQDFSGQETQYF.

This chain links TRBV27 with TRBJ2-1; D possibly corresponds to TRBD2 (6 bases). V lost 2 bases and J lost 7, with 15 bases in between. The CDR3 runs to 15 residues. From germline, CDR1 is MNHEY and CDR2 SMNVEV (reference sequence). CDR3 DNA sequence: TGTGCCAGCAGTTTAGGAGGGTTTCCTCGGAATGAGCAGTTCTTC. This encodes CASSLGGFPRNEQFF.

This chain links TRBV11-3 with TRBJ2-1; weak D call: TRBD1 (5 bases). Germline V gene data show CDR1 as SGHNT and CDR2 as YENEEA. The CDR3 loop spans 15 amino acids. V dropped 1 base and J dropped 4 bases, with 11 bases sitting between them. The CDR3 bases are TGTGCCAGCAGCTTAGGGGGCCCAGCGTACAATGAGCAGTTCTTC. Residues: CASSLGGPAYNEQFF. The full variable domain, with the rest looked up from reference TRBV11-3 and TRBJ2-1, is EAGVVQSPRYKIIEKKQPVAFWCNPISGHNTLYWYLQNLGQGPELLIRYENEEAVDDSQLPKDRFSAERLKGVDSTLKIQPAELGDSAVYLCASSLGGPAYNEQFFGPGTRLTVL.

This clone occurred a few times. V gene TRBV2 combines with J gene TRBJ2-2; 9 bases line up with TRBD1. After removal of 4 bases from V and 4 bases from J, the junction contained 7 bases not matched to a gene. The CDR3 sequence is 16 residues long. Germline assignment: CDR1 SNHLY and CDR2 FYNNEI. The CDR3: CASSVTQGAATGELFF. DNA for the CDR3: TGTGCCAGCAGTGTCACACAGGGGGCGGCCACCGGGGAGCTGTTTTTT.

The gene calls are TRBV6-1 and TRBJ1-6; D remains unclear. The CDR3 length is 15 residues. V lost 0 bases, J lost 0 bases, and 3 bases lay in between. The germline V gene has CDR1 MNHNS and CDR2 SASEGT. The CDR3 reads CASSEASSYNSPLHF. Written as DNA, the CDR3 is TGTGCCAGCAGTGAAGCGAGCTCCTATAATTCACCCCTCCACTTT.

This chain's CDR3 is CASSYRQGGNTIYF. Here the CDR3 DNA reads TGTGCCAGCAGTTACCGACAGGGGGGAAACACCATATATTTT. This chain joins TRBV6-5 and TRBJ1-3, with 8 bases lining up with TRBD1. The CDR3 spans 14 residues. In germline, CDR1 is MNHEY, CDR2 SVGAGI. With V trimmed by 2 bases and J by 4 bases, 1 base remained unmatched.

The genes are TRBV2 and TRBJ2-1, with 9 nucleotides matching TRBD2. The germline CDR1 and CDR2 sequences are SNHLY and FYNNEI. V lost 1 base to trimming and J lost 2 bases; unmatched junction nucleotides: 6. CDR3 length: 17 residues. CDR3 residues: CASSEGYSGGTYNEQFF. CDR3 DNA sequence: TGTGCCAGCAGTGAAGGGTATAGCGGGGGCACCTACAATGAGCAGTTCTTC.

This clone was seen just once. The V call is TRBV3-1 (or the pseudogene TRBV3-2), the J call TRBJ2-5; TRBD1 matches 8 bases. The V gene end was trimmed by 4 bases and the J gene end by 5 bases; junction bases not matched to a gene: 6. The CDR3 length is 14 residues. Germline CDR1 LGHDT, CDR2 YNNKEL (reference sequence). The CDR3 sequence: CASSRGQGSETQYF. The DNA of the CDR3 is TGTGCCAGCAGCCGAGGACAGGGATCGGAGACCCAGTACTTC.

The V and J genes are TRBV18 and TRBJ1-1; D call uncertain. CDR3 length: 15 amino acids. V was pared by 0 bases and J by 10 bases, with 18 bases between. The V gene's germline CDR1 is KGHSH and CDR2 LQKENI. The CDR3 DNA reads TGTGCCAGCTCACCACCGTTCTACCGTGACGAGGGAGCTTTCTTT. This sequence encodes CASSPPFYRDEGAFF.

The rearrangement joins TRBV2 to TRBJ2-5; TRBD1 matches at 11 bases. The CDR3 contains 15 residues. Trimming cost V 6 bases and J 7 bases; bases outside gene matches: 10. Germline CDR1 reads SNHLY; CDR2 reads FYNNEI. CDR3 coding DNA: TGTGCCAGCAGGTCTACGGACAGGGGGCTGGGGACCCAGTACTTC. Protein product: CASRSTDRGLGTQYF.

Only a few counts were recorded for this clone. The gene calls are TRBV27 and TRBJ1-3; D gene ambiguous. CDR1 is MNHEY and CDR2 is SMNVEV in the germline V gene (reference sequence). CDR3 length: 18 amino acids. Trimming removed 0 bases at V and 1 base at J, with 16 bases between. Here the CDR3 DNA reads TGTGCCAGCAGTTTATCCCCGAAGCCCCGTAAGTCTGGAAACACCATATATTTT. As protein: CASSLSPKPRKSGNTIYF.

J is TRBJ2-3 and V is TRBV11-2; D is perhaps TRBD2 (6 bases). The CDR3 runs to 15 residues. V shed 7 bases and J shed 1 base, with 15 bases lying between them. Germline CDR1 and CDR2: SGHAT and FQNNGV. CDR3: CASIPETGGTDTQYF. CDR3 nucleotide sequence: TGTGCCAGCATCCCTGAGACGGGGGGCACAGATACGCAGTATTTT.

In this sample, this clone turned up once. The CDR3 spells CASSPGAGANVLTF. The CDR3 coding sequence is TGTGCCAGCTCTCCGGGAGCTGGGGCCAACGTCCTGACTTTC. V is TRBV18 and J is TRBJ2-6, with D perhaps TRBD2 (6 bases). Deletions cut 6 bases from V and 2 bases from J, with 8 bases between. Germline V gene lookup returns CDR1 KGHSH and CDR2 LQKENI. The CDR3 runs to 14 residues.